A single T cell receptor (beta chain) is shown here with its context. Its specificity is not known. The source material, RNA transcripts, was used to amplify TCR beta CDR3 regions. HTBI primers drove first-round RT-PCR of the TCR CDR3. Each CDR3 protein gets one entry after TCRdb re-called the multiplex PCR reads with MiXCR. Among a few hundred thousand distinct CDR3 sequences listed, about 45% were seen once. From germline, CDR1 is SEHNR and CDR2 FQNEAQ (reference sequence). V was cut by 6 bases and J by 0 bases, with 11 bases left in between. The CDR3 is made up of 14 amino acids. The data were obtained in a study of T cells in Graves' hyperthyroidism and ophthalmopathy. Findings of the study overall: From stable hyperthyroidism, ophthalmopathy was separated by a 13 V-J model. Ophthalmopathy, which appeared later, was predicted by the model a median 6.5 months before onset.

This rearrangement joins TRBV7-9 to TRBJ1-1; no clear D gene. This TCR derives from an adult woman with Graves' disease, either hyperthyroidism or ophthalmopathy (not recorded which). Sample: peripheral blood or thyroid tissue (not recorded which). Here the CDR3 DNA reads TGTGCCAGCAGTGCTATGACCGTGAACACTGAAGCTTTCTTT. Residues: CASSAMTVNTEAFF. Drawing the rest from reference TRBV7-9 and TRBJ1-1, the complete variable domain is DTGVSQNPRHKITKRGQNVTFRCDPISEHNRLYWYRQTLGQGPEFLTYFQNEAQLEKSRLLSDRFSAERPKGSFSTLEIQRTEQGDSAMYLCASSAMTVNTEAFFGQGTRLTVV.